This T cell receptor (beta chain) derives from a study of early T cells in non-severe SARS-CoV-2 infection. For the study at large: Chains were not paired, and sequencing was done on bulk RNA from unsorted whole blood.

Germline CDR1 MDHEN, CDR2 SYDVKM. V shed 8 bases and J 9 bases; nucleotides not matched to a gene: 10. The CDR3 covers 14 residues. Concerning this clonotype: Its antigen remains unidentified.

Findings and caveats of the study: CD4 and private specificities were missed by VDJdb matching, which favored anti-spike CD8 responses.

Each cDNA molecule carried a unique molecular identifier. One entry per CDR3 protein, called by TCRdb with MiXCR from the 5' RACE reads. The data show 55,000 to 65,000 distinct CDR3 sequences, around 9.3% seen once. V usage is TRBV28 and J usage is TRBJ2-5, with 12 positions matching TRBD2. The receptor's source is an adult who was a healthcare worker with PCR-confirmed SARS-CoV-2 infection or an uninfected control (not recorded which). The sample was whole blood. CDR3 amino acids: CASYTGTSGRPQYF. CDR3 bases: TGTGCCAGCTACACCGGGACTAGCGGGCGCCCCCAGTACTTC.